This T cell receptor (beta chain) came from a study of blood T cell repertoires in COVID-19. About the research overall: Collection of acute and convalescent COVID-19 samples took place in the United States, Italy and Spain.

The length of the CDR3 is 14 residues. CDR1 is GTSNPN, CDR2 SVGIG, per germline (reference sequence). The trim removed 4 bases at V and 3 bases at J, leaving 5 bases unmatched. This clone has more than one count but fewer than ten. The authors' processing: Reference gene primer amplification in the assay estimated nucleated cell counts. Here immunoSEQ multiplex PCR was the method, and the copy in TCRdb shows in-frame clones only, minus some. That table gives V, J and clone size, and the DNA gave D and trimming. The sample records hundreds of thousands of clones, 88% being singletons. The sequenced sample consisted of peripheral blood. The sequence was collected from a woman between 40 and 55 years old who had recovered from COVID-19. The chain is built from TRBV30 and TRBJ1-4, with 7 nucleotides matching TRBD1. The DNA of the CDR3 is TGTGCCTGGACCACCGGGACAGCTAATGAAAAACTGTTTTTT. Translating gives CAWTTGTANEKLFF.